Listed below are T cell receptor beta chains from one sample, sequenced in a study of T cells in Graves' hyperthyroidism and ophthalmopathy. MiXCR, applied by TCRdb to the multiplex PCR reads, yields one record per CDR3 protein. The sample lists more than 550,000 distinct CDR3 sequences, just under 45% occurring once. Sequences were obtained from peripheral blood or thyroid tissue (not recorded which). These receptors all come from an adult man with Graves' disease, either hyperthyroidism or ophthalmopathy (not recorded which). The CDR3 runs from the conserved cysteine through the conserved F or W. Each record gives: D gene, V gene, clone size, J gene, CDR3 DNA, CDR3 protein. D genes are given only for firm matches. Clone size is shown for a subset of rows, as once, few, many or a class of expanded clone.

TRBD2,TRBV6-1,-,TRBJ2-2,TGTGCCAGCAGTGAAACTAGCGGGAGGTTGAACACCGGGGAGCTGTTTTTT,CASSETSGRLNTGELFF
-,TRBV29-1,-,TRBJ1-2,TGCAGCGTTGCCTCTGGGGTGGCACGAGAAGACACCTTC,CSVASGVAREDTF
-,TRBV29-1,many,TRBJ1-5,TGCAGCGTTGAATCCGGACCCGATCAGCCCCAGCATTTT,CSVESGPDQPQHF
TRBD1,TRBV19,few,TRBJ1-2,TGTGCCAGTAGTGAGTTGGACAGGGGGGCTGGAGGCTACACCTTC,CASSELDRGAGGYTF
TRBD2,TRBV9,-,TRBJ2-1,TGTGCCAGCAGCGTAGACGGGAGGGGGTACAATGAGCAGTTCTTC,CASSVDGRGYNEQFF
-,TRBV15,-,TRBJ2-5,TGTGCCACCAGCAGAGGGGGGGAATCTCAGTACTTC,CATSRGGESQYF
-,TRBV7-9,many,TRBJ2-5,TGTGCCAGCAGCTTAACGGACAGATTTCAAGAGACCCAGTACTTC,CASSLTDRFQETQYF
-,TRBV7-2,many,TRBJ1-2,TGTGCCAGCAGCCCTAGGTTAGCGGATGGCTACACCTTC,CASSPRLADGYTF
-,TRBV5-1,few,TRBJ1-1,TGCGCCAGCACCATACAGGGCGGCACTGAAGCTTTCTTT,CASTIQGGTEAFF
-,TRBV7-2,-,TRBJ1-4,TGTGCCAGCAGCTCCGACTTCGACAGCAGTAATGAAAAACTGTTTTTT,CASSSDFDSSNEKLFF
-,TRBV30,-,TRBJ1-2,TGTGCCTGGAGTCCCTTGGGGGGCTACACCTTC,CAWSPLGGYTF
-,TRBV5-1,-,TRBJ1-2,TGTGCCAACAGCTTAAACCTGGAGGCTAACTATGGCTACACCTTC,CANSLNLEANYGYTF
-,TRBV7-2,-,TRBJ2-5,TGTGCCAGCAGCTCCCGGACAGCGTCGACCCAAGAGACCCAGTACTTC,CASSSRTASTQETQYF
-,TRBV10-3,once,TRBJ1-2,TGTGCCATCAGTGATGTGGGGGGGAGAATGACCTATGGCTACACCTTC,CAISDVGGRMTYGYTF
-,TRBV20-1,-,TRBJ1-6,TGCAGTGCTAGAGATGAGTCGGGGGATTCACCCCTCCACTTT,CSARDESGDSPLHF
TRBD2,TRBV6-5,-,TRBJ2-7,TGTGCCAGCAGTCCCAACCTCATAGCGGGCCGTAGGCTCTACGAGCAGTACTTC,CASSPNLIAGRRLYEQYF
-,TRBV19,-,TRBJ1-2,TGTGCCAGTACCGTACAGGGACTTAGGAGCTACACCTTC,CASTVQGLRSYTF
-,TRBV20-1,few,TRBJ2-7,TGCAGTGCTAGCCCCTTTAGGGGGAGTTCGGGGATCGAGCAGTACTTC,CSASPFRGSSGIEQYF
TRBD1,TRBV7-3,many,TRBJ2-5,TGTGCCAGCAGCACAGGGGGCAGGGAGACCCAGTACTTC,CASSTGGRETQYF
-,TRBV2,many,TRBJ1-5,TGTGCCAGCAGCCCTGAGGGCAGGGCCCGGCCCCAGCATTTT,CASSPEGRARPQHF
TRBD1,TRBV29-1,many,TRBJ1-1,TGCAGCGTTGGGGGGACAGGGAACACTGAAGCTTTCTTT,CSVGGTGNTEAFF
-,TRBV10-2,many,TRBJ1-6,TGCGCCAGCACGGCGGGTTCGGACAGCCGGCGATCACCCCTCCACTTT,CASTAGSDSRRSPLHF
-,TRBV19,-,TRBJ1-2,TGTGCCAGTAGTGAGGTCGCATCTAACTATGGCTACACCTTC,CASSEVASNYGYTF
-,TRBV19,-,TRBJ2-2,TGTGCCAGTAGTACCAGGGGGAACACCGGGGAGCTGTTTTTT,CASSTRGNTGELFF
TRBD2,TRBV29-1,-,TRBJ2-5,TGCAGCGTTCTCGGCGGGAGCCTGTACCAAGAGACCCAGTACTTC,CSVLGGSLYQETQYF
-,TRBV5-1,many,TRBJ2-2,TGCGCCAGCAGCGCAGGGTCGGCGGGGGAGCTGTTTTTT,CASSAGSAGELFF
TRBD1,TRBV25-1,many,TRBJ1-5,TGTGCCAGCCAGACAGGGGATCAGCCCCAGCATTTT,CASQTGDQPQHF
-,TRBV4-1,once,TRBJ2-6,TGCGCCAGCAGCCCAAAAGGGTCGCCAGGCTCTGGGGCCAACGTCCTGACTTTC,CASSPKGSPGSGANVLTF
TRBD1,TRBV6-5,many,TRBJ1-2,TGTGCCAGCAGCCGGGGACAGGGAGGCTACACCTTC,CASSRGQGGYTF
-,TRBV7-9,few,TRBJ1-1,TGTGCCAGCAGCTCCCAGGGACGCCGGGGAGCTTTCTTT,CASSSQGRRGAFF
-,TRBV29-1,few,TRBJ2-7,TGCAGCGTCCGGGACATAATGAACTACGAGCAGTACTTC,CSVRDIMNYEQYF
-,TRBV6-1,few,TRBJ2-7,TGTGCCAGCAGTGAAGCGCTGGCAGGGGTGCGCGAGCAGTACTTC,CASSEALAGVREQYF
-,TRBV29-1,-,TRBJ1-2,TGCAGCGTGGGATGGACCGCAGGGGATGGCTACACCTTC,CSVGWTAGDGYTF
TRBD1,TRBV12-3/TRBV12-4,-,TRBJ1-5,TGTGCCAGCAGTCCCCGGACAGGGCTGCAGCCCCAGCATTTT,CASSPRTGLQPQHF
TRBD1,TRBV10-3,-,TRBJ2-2,TGTGCCACCAGTGACCCTAAGACAGGGATTTCGAACACCGGGGAGCTGTTTTTT,CATSDPKTGISNTGELFF
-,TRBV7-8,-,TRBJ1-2,TGTGCCAGCAGAAGAGGGAGCGGCAGGGGCGGAGGCTACACCTTC,CASRRGSGRGGGYTF
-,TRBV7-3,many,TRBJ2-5,TGTGCCAGCAGCTTAACGGGGACGAGGGAGACCCAGTACTTC,CASSLTGTRETQYF
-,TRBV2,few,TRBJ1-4,TGTGCCAGCAGTATTGGACAGACTTCAACTAATGAAAAACTGTTTTTT,CASSIGQTSTNEKLFF
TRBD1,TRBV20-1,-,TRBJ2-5,TGCAGTGGAGCGGGACAGGGTAGGAGAGAGACCCAGTACTTC,CSGAGQGRRETQYF